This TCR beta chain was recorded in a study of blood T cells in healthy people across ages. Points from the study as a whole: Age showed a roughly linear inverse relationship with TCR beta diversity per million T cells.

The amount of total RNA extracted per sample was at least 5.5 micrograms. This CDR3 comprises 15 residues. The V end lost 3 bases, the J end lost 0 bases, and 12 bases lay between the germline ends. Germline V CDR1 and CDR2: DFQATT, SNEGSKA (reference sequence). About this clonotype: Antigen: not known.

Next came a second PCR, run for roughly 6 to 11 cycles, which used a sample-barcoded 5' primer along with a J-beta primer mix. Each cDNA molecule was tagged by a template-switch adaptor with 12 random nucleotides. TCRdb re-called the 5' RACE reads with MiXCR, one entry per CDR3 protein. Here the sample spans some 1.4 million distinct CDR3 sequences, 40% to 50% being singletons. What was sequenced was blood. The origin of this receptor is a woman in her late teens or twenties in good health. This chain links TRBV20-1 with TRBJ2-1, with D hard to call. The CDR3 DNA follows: TGCAGTGCTAGCCCGTCGGTGAGCTCCTACAATGAGCAGTTCTTC. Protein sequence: CSASPSVSSYNEQFF.